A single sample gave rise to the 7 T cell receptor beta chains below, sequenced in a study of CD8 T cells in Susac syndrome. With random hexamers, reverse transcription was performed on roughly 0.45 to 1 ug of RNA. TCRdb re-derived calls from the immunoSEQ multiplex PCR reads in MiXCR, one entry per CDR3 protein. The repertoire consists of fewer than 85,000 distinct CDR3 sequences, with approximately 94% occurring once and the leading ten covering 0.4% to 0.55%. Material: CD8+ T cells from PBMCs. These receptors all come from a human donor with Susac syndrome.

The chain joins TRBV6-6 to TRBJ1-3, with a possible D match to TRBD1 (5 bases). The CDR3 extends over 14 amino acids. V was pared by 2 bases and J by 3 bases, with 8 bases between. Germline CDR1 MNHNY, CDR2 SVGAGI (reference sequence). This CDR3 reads CASSYGGIGNTIYF. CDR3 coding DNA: TGTGCCAGCAGTTACGGGGGGATTGGAAACACCATATATTTT.

CDR3 in amino acids: CASSIDRDKRGYGYTF. CDR3 in DNA: TGTGCCAGTAGTATAGACCGGGACAAACGTGGCTATGGCTACACCTTC. The gene calls are TRBV19 and TRBJ1-2; D is perhaps TRBD1 (6 bases). The CDR3 covers 16 residues. Germline CDR1 is LNHDA and CDR2 is SQIVND (reference sequence). The V end was cut by 0 bases, the J end by 4 bases, with 15 bases between.

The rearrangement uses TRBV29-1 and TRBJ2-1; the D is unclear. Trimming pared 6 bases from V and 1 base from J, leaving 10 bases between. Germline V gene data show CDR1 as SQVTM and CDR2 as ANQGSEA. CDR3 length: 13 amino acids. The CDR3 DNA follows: TGCAGCGTGCGGCAGGAGTCCTACAATGAGCAGTTCTTC. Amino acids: CSVRQESYNEQFF.

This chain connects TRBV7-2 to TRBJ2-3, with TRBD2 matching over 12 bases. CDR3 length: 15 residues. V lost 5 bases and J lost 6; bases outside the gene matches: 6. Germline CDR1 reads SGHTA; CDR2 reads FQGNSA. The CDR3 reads CASSPSGGAGDTQYF. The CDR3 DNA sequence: TGTGCCAGCAGCCCTAGCGGGGGGGCCGGGGATACGCAGTATTTT.

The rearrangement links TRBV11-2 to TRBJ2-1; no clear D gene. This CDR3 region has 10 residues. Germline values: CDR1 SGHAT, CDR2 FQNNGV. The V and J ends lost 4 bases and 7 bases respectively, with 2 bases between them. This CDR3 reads CASSWNEQFF. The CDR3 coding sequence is TGTGCCAGCAGCTGGAATGAGCAGTTCTTC.

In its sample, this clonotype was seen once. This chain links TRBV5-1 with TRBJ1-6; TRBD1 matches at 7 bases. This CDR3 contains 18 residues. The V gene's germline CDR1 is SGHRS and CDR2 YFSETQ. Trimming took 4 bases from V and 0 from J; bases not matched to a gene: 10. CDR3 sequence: CASSTTGAGSSYNSPLHF. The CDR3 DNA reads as TGCGCCAGCAGCACCACAGGGGCCGGGAGCTCCTATAATTCACCCCTCCACTTT.

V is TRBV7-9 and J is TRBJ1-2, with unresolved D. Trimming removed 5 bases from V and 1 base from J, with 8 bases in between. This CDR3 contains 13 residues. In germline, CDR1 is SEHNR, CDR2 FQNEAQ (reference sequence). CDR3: CASSGDINYGYTF. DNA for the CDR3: TGTGCCAGCAGCGGTGACATTAACTATGGCTACACCTTC.